These T cell receptor beta chains were read from a single sample in a study of technical replicates of blood from several donors. This table comes from immunoSEQ multiplex PCR, and its TCRdb copy is limited to in-frame clones, with some not included. The sample carries about 98,000 clones, approximately 96% recorded once. Sequencing used T cells isolated from PBMCs. The origin of the receptors is a human donor in good health. Each CDR3 is given with its conserved first and last residue. The D gene is left open where the match is weak. Size tells how often a clone was seen (once, few, many) or the class of an expanded clone, and some rows leave it out.

size	V	J	D	CDR3	DNA
NA	TRBV10-2	TRBJ2-3	NA	CASSEYAKLTDTQYF	TGCGCCAGCAGTGAGTATGCGAAACTTACAGATACGCAGTATTTT
NA	TRBV5-1	TRBJ2-7	NA	CASSLEGQGYEQYF	TGCGCCAGCAGCTTGGAGGGACAAGGCTACGAGCAGTACTTC
NA	TRBV6-1	TRBJ2-5	TRBD2	CASSAPGLAFGTQYF	TGTGCCAGCAGTGCACCGGGACTAGCTTTCGGGACCCAGTACTTC
NA	TRBV7-9	TRBJ2-7	TRBD1	CASSKGAHEQYF	TGTGCCAGCTCCAAGGGGGCCCACGAGCAGTACTTC
NA	TRBV20-1	TRBJ2-5	NA	CSARAQETQYF	TGCAGTGCTAGAGCTCAAGAGACCCAGTACTTC
NA	TRBV14	TRBJ2-1	TRBD1	CASSQDRGPYNEQFF	TGTGCCAGCAGCCAAGACAGGGGGCCCTACAATGAGCAGTTCTTC
few	TRBV7-3	TRBJ2-1	TRBD2	CASSLTTSGGNNEQFF	TGTGCCAGCAGCTTAACGACTAGCGGGGGGAACAATGAGCAGTTCTTC
NA	TRBV9	TRBJ1-2	NA	CASSVSTGHYGYTF	TGTGCCAGCAGCGTCTCTACAGGGCACTATGGCTACACCTTC
NA	TRBV10-2	TRBJ2-1	NA	CASSYPAGSDEQFF	TGCGCCAGCAGCTACCCGGCGGGCAGCGATGAGCAGTTCTTC
NA	TRBV19	TRBJ1-5	NA	CATNIKQGMGQPQHF	TGTGCCACAAATATCAAACAGGGAATGGGTCAGCCCCAGCATTTT
NA	TRBV14	TRBJ2-1	TRBD2	CASSQWTSGTLHEQFF	TGTGCCAGCAGCCAATGGACTAGCGGGACCCTCCATGAGCAGTTCTTC
NA	TRBV6-6	TRBJ1-2	TRBD1	CASRNKQGANNYGYTF	TGTGCCAGCAGGAACAAACAGGGGGCGAATAACTATGGCTACACCTTC
once	TRBV27	TRBJ2-2	NA	CASSLLSLEANTGELFF	TGTGCCAGCAGTTTATTAAGTCTAGAGGCGAACACCGGGGAGCTGTTTTTT
NA	TRBV9	TRBJ2-5	NA	CASSVEIHETQYF	TGTGCCAGCAGCGTAGAGATACATGAAACCCAGTACTTC
NA	TRBV5-5	TRBJ2-1	NA	CASSLQQAGYNEQFF	TGTGCCAGCAGCTTGCAACAGGCGGGGTACAATGAGCAGTTCTTC
few	TRBV27	TRBJ1-2	NA	CASRSLDMISHGYTF	TGTGCCAGCAGATCCCTGGACATGATTTCCCATGGCTACACCTTC
few	TRBV19	TRBJ1-5	TRBD1	CASSAGQKNQPQHF	TGTGCCAGTAGTGCGGGACAGAAAAATCAGCCCCAGCATTTT
NA	TRBV6-5	TRBJ1-1	NA	CASTRLTLVDTEAFF	TGTGCCAGCACCCGACTTACTCTAGTGGACACTGAAGCTTTCTTT
NA	TRBV9	TRBJ2-3	NA	CASSVGPPDTQYF	TGTGCCAGCAGCGTAGGGCCCCCAGATACGCAGTATTTT
NA	TRBV5-1	TRBJ2-7	NA	CASSFDLKTGISYEQYF	TGCGCCAGCAGCTTCGATCTTAAAACCGGGATATCCTACGAGCAGTACTTC
NA	TRBV4-1	TRBJ2-4	NA	CASRQGWEAKNIQYF	TGCGCCAGCAGACAAGGGTGGGAGGCCAAAAACATTCAGTACTTC
NA	TRBV5-5	TRBJ1-3	NA	CASGDDFFRNTIYF	TGTGCCAGCGGAGATGACTTTTTTCGAAACACCATATATTTT